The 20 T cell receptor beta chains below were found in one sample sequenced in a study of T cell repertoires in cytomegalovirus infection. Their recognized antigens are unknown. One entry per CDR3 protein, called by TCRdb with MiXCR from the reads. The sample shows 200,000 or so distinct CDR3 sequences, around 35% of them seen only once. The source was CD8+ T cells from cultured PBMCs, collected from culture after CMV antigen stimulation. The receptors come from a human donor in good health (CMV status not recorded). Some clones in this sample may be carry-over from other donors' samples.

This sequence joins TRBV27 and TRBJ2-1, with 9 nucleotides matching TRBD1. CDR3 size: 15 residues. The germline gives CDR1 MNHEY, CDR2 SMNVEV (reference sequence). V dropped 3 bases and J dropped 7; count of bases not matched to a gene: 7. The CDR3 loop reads CASSLTGGVWNEQFF. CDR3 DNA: TGTGCCAGCAGTTTGACAGGGGGGGTCTGGAATGAGCAGTTCTTC.

CDR3 protein: CASSLSRRGTSEQTEAFF. The CDR3 coding sequence is TGTGCCAGCAGCTTAAGCCGAAGGGGGACGTCCGAGCAGACTGAAGCTTTCTTT. V and J are TRBV7-9 and TRBJ1-1, with TRBD1 as a possible D gene (6 bases). The CDR3 runs 18 residues. Trimming removed 2 bases at V and 5 bases at J, with 24 bases between. The germline gives CDR1 SEHNR, CDR2 FQNEAQ (reference sequence).

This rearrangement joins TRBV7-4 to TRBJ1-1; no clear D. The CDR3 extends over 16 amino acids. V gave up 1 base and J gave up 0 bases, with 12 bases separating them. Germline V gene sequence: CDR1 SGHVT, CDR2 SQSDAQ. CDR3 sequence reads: CASSLDVPLMNTEAFF. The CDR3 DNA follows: TGTGCCAGCAGCTTAGATGTTCCCTTAATGAACACTGAAGCTTTCTTT.

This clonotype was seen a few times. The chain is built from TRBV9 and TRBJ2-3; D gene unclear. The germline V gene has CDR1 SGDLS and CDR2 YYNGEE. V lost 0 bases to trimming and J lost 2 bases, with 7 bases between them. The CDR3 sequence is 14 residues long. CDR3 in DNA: TGTGCCAGCAGCGTAGCACAGCACACAGATACGCAGTATTTT. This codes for CASSVAQHTDTQYF.

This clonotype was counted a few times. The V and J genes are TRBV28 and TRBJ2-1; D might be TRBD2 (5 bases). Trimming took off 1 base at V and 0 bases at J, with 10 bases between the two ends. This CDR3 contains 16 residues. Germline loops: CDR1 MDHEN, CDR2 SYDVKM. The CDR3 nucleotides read TGTGCCAGCAGTTTATATAGCGCGAGCTCCTACAATGAGCAGTTCTTC. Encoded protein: CASSLYSASSYNEQFF.

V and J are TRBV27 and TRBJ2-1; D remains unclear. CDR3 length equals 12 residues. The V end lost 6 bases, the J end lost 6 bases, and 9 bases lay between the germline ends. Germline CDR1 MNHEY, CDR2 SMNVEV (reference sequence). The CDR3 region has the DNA TGTGCCAGCAGACGACGGGTCAATGAGCAGTTCTTC. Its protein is CASRRRVNEQFF.

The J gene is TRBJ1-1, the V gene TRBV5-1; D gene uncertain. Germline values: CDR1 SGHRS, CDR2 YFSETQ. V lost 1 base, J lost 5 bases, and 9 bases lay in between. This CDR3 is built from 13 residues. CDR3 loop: CASSLRAPTEAFF. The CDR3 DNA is TGCGCCAGCAGCTTGAGAGCCCCTACTGAAGCTTTCTTT.

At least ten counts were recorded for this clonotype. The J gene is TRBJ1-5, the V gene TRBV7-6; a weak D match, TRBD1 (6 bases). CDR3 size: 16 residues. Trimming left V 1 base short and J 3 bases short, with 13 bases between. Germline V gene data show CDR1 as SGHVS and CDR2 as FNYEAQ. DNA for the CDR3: TGTGCCAGCAGCTTAGGGGAACAGGGCCCCAATCAGCCCCAGCATTTT. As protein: CASSLGEQGPNQPQHF. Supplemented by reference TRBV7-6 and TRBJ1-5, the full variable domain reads GAGVSQSPRYKVTKRGQDVALRCDPISGHVSLYWYRQALGQGPEFLTYFNYEAQQDKSGLPNDRFSAERPEGSISTLTIQRTEQRDSAMYRCASSLGEQGPNQPQHFGDGTRLSIL.

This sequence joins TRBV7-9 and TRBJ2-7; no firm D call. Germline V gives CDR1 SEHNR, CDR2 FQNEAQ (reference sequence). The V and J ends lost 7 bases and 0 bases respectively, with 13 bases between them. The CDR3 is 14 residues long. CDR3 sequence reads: CASTPVRSSYEQYF. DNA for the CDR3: TGTGCCAGCACCCCCGTTAGGAGCTCCTACGAGCAGTACTTC.

CDR3 DNA: TGTGCCTGGAGTCCGGGACAGGGAGGAGATACGCAGTATTTT. It specifies CAWSPGQGGDTQYF. The chain carries TRBV30 and TRBJ2-3; 9 positions match TRBD1. The CDR3 length is 14 residues. V lost 2 bases to trimming and J lost 5 bases; unmatched junction nucleotides: 5. Germline values: CDR1 GTSNPN, CDR2 SVGIG (reference sequence).

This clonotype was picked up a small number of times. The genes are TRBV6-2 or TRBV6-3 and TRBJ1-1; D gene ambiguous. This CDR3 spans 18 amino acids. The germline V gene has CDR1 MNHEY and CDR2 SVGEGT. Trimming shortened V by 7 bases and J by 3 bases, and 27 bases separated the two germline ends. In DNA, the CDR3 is TGTGCCAGCACCAATGCCGGGCAACCCTCCTGGAGCTACACTGAAGCTTTCTTT. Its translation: CASTNAGQPSWSYTEAFF.

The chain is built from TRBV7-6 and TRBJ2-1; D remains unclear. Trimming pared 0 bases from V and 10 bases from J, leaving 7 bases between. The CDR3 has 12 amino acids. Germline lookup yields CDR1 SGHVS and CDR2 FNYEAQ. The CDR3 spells CASSLAPSEQFF. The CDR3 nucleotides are TGTGCCAGCAGCTTAGCGCCCTCCGAGCAGTTCTTC.

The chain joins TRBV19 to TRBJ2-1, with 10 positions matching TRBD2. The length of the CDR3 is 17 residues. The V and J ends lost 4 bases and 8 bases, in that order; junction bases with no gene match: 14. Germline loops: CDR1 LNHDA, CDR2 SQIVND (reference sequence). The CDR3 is CASSTGLAEAGVDEQFF. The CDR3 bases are TGTGCCAGTAGTACAGGACTAGCGGAGGCAGGGGTGGATGAGCAGTTCTTC.

The CDR3 region is CASSRGTAFNQPQHF. CDR3 DNA sequence: TGTGCCAGCAGCCGGGGGACGGCCTTCAATCAGCCCCAGCATTTT. V usage is TRBV12-3 or TRBV12-4 and J usage is TRBJ1-5; D perhaps matches TRBD1 (5 bases). The CDR3 consists of 15 residues. V lost 6 bases and J 3 bases, leaving 15 bases between the germline ends.

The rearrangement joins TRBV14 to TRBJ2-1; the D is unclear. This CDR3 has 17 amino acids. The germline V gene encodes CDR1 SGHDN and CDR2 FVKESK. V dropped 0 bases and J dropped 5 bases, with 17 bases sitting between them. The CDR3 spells CASSQDLGLLTHNEQFF. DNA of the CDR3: TGTGCCAGCAGCCAAGATTTAGGGCTTCTAACCCACAATGAGCAGTTCTTC.

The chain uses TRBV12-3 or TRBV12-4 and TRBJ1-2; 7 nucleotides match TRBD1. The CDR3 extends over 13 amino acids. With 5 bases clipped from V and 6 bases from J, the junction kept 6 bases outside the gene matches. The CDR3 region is CASSPPGGHGYTF. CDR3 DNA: TGTGCCAGCAGTCCTCCAGGGGGGCATGGCTACACCTTC.

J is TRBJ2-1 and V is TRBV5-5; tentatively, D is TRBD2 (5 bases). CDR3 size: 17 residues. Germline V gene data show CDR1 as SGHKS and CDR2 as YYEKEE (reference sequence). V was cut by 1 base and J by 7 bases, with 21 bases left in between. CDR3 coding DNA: TGTGCCAGCAGCTTGAGAACTCTAGGGTTGTCGGGGAATGAGCAGTTCTTC. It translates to CASSLRTLGLSGNEQFF.

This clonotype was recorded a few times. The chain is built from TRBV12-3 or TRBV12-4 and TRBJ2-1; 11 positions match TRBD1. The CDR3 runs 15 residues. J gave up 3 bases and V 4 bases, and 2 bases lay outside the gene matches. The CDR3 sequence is CASSSGTGGYNEQFF. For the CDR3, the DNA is TGTGCCAGCAGTTCCGGGACAGGGGGCTACAATGAGCAGTTCTTC.

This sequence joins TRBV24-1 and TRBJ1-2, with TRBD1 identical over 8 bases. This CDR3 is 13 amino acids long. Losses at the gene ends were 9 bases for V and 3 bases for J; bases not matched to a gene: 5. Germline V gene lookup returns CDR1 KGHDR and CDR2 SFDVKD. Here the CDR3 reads CATQGAGDYGYTF. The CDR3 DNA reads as TGTGCCACCCAGGGGGCCGGAGACTATGGCTACACCTTC.

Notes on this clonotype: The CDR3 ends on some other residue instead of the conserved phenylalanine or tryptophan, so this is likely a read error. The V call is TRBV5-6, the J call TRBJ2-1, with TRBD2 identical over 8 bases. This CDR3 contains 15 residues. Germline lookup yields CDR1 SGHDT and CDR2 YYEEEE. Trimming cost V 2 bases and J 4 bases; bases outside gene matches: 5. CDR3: CASSLGGGLYNEQFL. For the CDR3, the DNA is TGTGCCAGCAGCTTAGGCGGGGGGCTTTACAATGAGCAGTTCTTA.